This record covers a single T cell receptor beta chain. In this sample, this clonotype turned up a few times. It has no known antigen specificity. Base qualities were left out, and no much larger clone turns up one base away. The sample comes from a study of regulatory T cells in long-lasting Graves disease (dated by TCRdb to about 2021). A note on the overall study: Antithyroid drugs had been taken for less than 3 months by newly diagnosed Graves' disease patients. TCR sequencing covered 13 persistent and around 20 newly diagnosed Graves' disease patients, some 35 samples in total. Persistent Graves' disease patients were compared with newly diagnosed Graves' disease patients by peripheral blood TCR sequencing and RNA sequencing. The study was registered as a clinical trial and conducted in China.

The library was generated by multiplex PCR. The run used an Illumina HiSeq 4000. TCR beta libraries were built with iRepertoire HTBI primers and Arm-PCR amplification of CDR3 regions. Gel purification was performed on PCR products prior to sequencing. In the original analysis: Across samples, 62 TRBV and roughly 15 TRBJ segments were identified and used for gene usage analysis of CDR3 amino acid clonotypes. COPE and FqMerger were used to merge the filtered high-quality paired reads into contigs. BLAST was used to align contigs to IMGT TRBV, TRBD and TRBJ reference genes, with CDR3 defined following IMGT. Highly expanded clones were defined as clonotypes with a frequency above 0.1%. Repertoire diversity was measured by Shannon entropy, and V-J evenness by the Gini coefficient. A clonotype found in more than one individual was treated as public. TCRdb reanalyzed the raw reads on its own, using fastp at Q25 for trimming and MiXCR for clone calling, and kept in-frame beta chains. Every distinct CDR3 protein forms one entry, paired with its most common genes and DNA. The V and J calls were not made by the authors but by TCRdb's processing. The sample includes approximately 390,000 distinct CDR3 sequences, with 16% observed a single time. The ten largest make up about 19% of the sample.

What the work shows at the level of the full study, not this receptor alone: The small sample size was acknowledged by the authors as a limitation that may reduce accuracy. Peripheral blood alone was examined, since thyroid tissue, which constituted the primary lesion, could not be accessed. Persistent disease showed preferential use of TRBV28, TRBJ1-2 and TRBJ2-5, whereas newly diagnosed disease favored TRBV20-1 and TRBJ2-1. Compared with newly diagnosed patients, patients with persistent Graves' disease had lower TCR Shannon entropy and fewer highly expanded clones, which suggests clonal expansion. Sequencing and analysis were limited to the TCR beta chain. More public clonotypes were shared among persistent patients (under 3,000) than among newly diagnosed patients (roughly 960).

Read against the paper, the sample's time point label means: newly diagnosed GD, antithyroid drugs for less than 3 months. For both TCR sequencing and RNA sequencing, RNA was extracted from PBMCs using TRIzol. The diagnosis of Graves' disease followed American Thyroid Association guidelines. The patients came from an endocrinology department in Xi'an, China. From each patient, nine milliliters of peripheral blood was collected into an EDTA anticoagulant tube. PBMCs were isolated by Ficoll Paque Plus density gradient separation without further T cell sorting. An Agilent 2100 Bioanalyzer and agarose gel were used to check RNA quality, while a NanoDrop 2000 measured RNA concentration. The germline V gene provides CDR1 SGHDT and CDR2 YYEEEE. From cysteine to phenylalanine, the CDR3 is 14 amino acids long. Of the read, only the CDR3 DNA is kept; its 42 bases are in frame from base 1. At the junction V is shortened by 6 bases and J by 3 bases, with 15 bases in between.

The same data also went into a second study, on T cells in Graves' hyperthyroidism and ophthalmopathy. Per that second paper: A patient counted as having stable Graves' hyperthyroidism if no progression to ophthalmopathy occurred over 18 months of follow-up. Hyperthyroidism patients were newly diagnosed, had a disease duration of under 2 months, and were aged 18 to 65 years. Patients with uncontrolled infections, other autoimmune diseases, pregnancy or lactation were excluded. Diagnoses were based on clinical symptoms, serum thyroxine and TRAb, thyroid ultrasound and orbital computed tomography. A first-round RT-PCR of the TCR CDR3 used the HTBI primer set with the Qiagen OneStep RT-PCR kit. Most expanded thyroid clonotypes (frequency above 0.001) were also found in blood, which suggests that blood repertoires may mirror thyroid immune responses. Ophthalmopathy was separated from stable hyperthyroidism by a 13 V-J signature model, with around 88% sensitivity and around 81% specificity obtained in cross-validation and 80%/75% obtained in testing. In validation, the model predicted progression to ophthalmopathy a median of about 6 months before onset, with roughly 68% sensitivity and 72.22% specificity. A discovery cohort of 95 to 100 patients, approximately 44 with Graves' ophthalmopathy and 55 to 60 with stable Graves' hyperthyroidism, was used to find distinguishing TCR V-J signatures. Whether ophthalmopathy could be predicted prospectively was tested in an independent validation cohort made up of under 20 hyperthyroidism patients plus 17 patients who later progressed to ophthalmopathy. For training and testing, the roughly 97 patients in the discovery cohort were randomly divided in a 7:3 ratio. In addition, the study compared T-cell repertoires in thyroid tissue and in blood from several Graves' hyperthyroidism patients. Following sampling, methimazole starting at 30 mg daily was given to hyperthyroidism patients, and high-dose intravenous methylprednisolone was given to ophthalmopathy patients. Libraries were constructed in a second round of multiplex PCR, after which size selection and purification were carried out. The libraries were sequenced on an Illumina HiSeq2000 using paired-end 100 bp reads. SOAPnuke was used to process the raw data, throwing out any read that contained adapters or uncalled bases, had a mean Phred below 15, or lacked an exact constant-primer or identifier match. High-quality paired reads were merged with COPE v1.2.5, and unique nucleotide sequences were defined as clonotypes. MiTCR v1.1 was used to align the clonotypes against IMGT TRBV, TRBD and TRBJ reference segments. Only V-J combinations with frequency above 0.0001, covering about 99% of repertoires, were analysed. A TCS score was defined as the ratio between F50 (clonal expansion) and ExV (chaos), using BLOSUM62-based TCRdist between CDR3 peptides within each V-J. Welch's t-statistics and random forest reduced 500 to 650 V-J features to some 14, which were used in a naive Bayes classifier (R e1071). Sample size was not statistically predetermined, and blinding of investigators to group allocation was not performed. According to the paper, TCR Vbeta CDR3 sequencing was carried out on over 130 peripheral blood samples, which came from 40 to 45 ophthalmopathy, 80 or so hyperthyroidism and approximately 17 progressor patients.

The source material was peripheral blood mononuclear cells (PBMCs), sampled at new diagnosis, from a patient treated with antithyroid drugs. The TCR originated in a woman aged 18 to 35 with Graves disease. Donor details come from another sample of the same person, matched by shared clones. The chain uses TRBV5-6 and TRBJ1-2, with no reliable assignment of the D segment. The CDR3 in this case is CASMFQQGDYGYTF. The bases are TGTGCCAGCATGTTCCAGCAAGGAGACTATGGCTACACCTTC.